This T cell receptor (beta chain) was captured in a study of PD-1 blockade in classical Hodgkin lymphoma. Study results and caveats: The diversity seen at baseline in complete responders resembled that of newly diagnosed patients. Baseline TCR diversity was reportedly lower in newly diagnosed patients than healthy donors.

Every one of the patients relapsed after autologous stem cell transplantation (brentuximab vedotin exposure was variable). The repertoire was sequenced with immunoSEQ multiplex PCR; TCRdb's copy has only in-frame clones and lacks some. The sample includes about 5,900 clones, 86% of them seen just once. A remark on this clone: Its antigen is currently unknown.

Germline V gives CDR1 SGHDT, CDR2 YYEEEE. The CDR3 extends over 13 amino acids. J was trimmed by 6 bases and V by 3 bases; bases with no gene match: 2. The receptor's source is a human donor with classical Hodgkin lymphoma. This chain joins TRBV5-6 and TRBJ1-2; TRBD1 matches at 10 bases. The source was peripheral blood mononuclear cells (PBMCs), collected before the second cycle of nivolumab. As DNA, the CDR3 is TGTGCCAGCAGCTCGGGACAGGGGAATGGCTACACCTTC. Translation gives CASSSGQGNGYTF.